The 24 T cell receptor beta chains below were found in one sample sequenced in a study of shared clonotypes between healthy human individuals (dated by TCRdb to about 2020). Library preparation was by the immunoSEQ multiplex PCR assay. Sourced from immuneACCESS, this table was stored by TCRdb with only in-frame sequences that have V and J called. A share of the clones is absent; for the studies checked, an unresolved V gene accounts for under half, and the remainder has no known explanation. The sample profile shows approximately 2.5 million clones; 90% to 95% of them were found once. The ten largest make up roughly 0.39% of the sample. Material: naive CD4+ T cells from PBMCs. Per the publication, the cell subset or site label means: CD45RA+ positively selected. These receptors all stem from a man younger than 35 in good health. Some clones in this sample may be carry-over from other donors' samples.

The genes are TRBV7-9 and TRBJ2-2; D is unresolved. V lost 5 bases and J lost 6, with 16 bases in between. The CDR3 covers 15 residues. From germline, CDR1 is SEHNR and CDR2 FQNEAQ (reference sequence). The CDR3 nucleotides read TGTGCCAGCAGCGATGTTGGGCGCTCCCCCGGGGAGCTGTTTTTT. Protein product: CASSDVGRSPGELFF.

This sequence joins TRBV10-1 and TRBJ2-2, with a tentative D call TRBD2 (6 bases). The CDR3 spans 13 residues. Germline values: CDR1 WNHNN, CDR2 SYGVQD (reference sequence). V lost 0 bases and J 15 bases, leaving 14 bases between the germline ends. The CDR3 spells CASSESVEGMVFF. The DNA for the CDR3 is TGCGCCAGCAGTGAGTCGGTGGAGGGGATGGTGTTTTTT.

The chain uses TRBV5-1 and TRBJ2-7, with TRBD1 identical over 7 bases. The CDR3 loop spans 14 amino acids. After removal of 4 bases from V and 6 bases from J, the junction contained 10 bases not matched to a gene. CDR1 is SGHRS and CDR2 is YFSETQ in the germline V gene. The CDR3 spells CASSPTTGAGEQYF. The CDR3 DNA reads as TGCGCCAGCAGCCCGACAACAGGGGCCGGCGAGCAGTACTTC. The whole variable domain, remainder taken from reference TRBV5-1 and TRBJ2-7, is KAGVTQTPRYLIKTRGQQVTLSCSPISGHRSVSWYQQTPGQGLQFLFEYFSETQRNKGNFPGRFSGRQFSNSRSEMNVSTLELGDSALYLCASSPTTGAGEQYFGPGTRLTVT.

In its sample, this clone was seen a few times. For the CDR3, the DNA is TGTGCCGGGAGAGAGACACCGAGCTCCTACAATGAGCAGTTCTTC. Amino acid sequence: CAGRETPSSYNEQFF. The chain couples TRBV6-1 to TRBJ2-1; the D gene is possibly TRBD2 (5 bases). V lost 11 bases, J lost 0 bases, and 17 bases lay in between. The germline CDR1 and CDR2 sequences are MNHNS and SASEGT. The CDR3 is made up of 15 amino acids.

This clone was recorded a few times. The chain links TRBV6-6 to TRBJ1-1, with 8 bases fitting TRBD1. V lost 2 bases, J lost 7 bases, and 3 bases stayed unmatched. Looked up from germline, CDR1 is MNHNY and CDR2 is SVGAGI (reference sequence). The CDR3 consists of 13 residues. Here the CDR3 DNA reads TGTGCCAGCAGTTACATAGGGACAGGTGAAGCTTTCTTT. Protein: CASSYIGTGEAFF.

This clone was seen just once. This chain uses TRBV28 with TRBJ2-3; D gene unclear. The CDR3 has 20 amino acids. V was cut by 5 bases and J by 0 bases, with 27 bases left in between. Germline CDR1 reads MDHEN; CDR2 reads SYDVKM. The CDR3 protein is CASSTRSGPMKPSSTDTQYF. The CDR3 DNA sequence: TGTGCCAGCAGTACCAGATCCGGGCCTATGAAACCCTCCAGCACAGATACGCAGTATTTT.

CDR3 DNA: TGTGCCAGCAGTTTGGGACAGGGGGCGTCTGGGGCCAACGTCCTGACTTTC. It yields the protein CASSLGQGASGANVLTF. The chain employs TRBV28 and TRBJ2-6, with TRBD1 identical over 12 bases. Germline CDR1 reads MDHEN; CDR2 reads SYDVKM. This CDR3 has 17 residues. J was trimmed by 1 base and V by 3 bases; bases with no gene match: 1.

This chain uses TRBV5-1 with TRBJ2-1; D is undetermined. Germline CDR1 reads SGHRS; CDR2 reads YFSETQ. V gave up 4 bases and J gave up 1 base, with 15 bases separating them. CDR3 length: 16 residues. CDR3 residues: CASSLTQLGSYNEQFF. DNA of the CDR3: TGCGCCAGCAGCCTCACTCAGTTAGGATCCTACAATGAGCAGTTCTTC.

A remark on this clone: Within the sample, other DNA sequences also encode this same CDR3. This chain links TRBV5-1 with TRBJ2-1, with D hard to call. Germline V gene sequence: CDR1 SGHRS, CDR2 YFSETQ. The CDR3 sequence is 14 residues long. V gave up 0 bases and J gave up 5 bases, with 9 bases separating them. CDR3 DNA sequence: TGCGCCAGCAGCTTGGCTGGCCGACACAATGAGCAGTTCTTC. It yields the protein CASSLAGRHNEQFF.

This CDR3 is CASSSGQDHEKLFF. The CDR3 DNA sequence: TGTGCCAGCAGCTCCGGTCAGGACCACGAAAAACTGTTTTTT. This rearrangement joins TRBV28 to TRBJ1-4; D remains ambiguous. V lost 6 bases, J lost 8 bases, and 16 bases lay in between. Germline V gene lookup returns CDR1 MDHEN and CDR2 SYDVKM. The CDR3 is made up of 14 amino acids.

This chain links TRBV5-4 with TRBJ2-7, with D perhaps matching TRBD2 (6 bases). Trimming left V 1 base short and J 5 bases short, with 16 bases between. CDR1 SGHNT and CDR2 YYREEE come from the germline V gene (reference sequence). This CDR3 region has 15 residues. Here the CDR3 reads CASSLRSSGSHEQYF. The CDR3, as DNA: TGTGCCAGCAGCTTGCGATCGAGCGGGTCTCACGAGCAGTACTTC.

The CDR3 region has the DNA TGTGCCAGCAGGACGGGACTATACAATGAGCAGTTCTTC. Amino acids: CASRTGLYNEQFF. The V gene is TRBV14, the J gene TRBJ2-1; 7 positions match TRBD2. Germline trimming cut 6 bases from V and 4 bases from J; bases unmatched to any gene: 3. Germline CDR1 is SGHDN and CDR2 is FVKESK. The CDR3 is 13 amino acids.

This clone occurred once. The chain couples TRBV28 to TRBJ1-1; D is undetermined. Germline V gene data show CDR1 as MDHEN and CDR2 as SYDVKM. V was pared by 8 bases and J by 4 bases, with 14 bases between. This CDR3 comprises 13 residues. CDR3 sequence (DNA): TGTGCCAGCTCACCACATAGCTTCACTGAAGCTTTCTTT. Residues: CASSPHSFTEAFF.

The rearrangement joins TRBV4-3 to TRBJ2-7, with D unclear. This CDR3 region has 11 residues. Germline CDR1 is LGHNA and CDR2 is YSLEER. V lost 4 bases and J lost 4, with 5 bases in between. CDR3 protein: CASSPLYEQYF. CDR3 nucleotides: TGCGCCAGCAGCCCCTTGTACGAGCAGTACTTC.

J is TRBJ1-4 and V is TRBV30; no firm D call. Germline CDR1 is GTSNPN and CDR2 is SVGIG (reference sequence). The V and J ends lost 0 bases and 0 bases respectively, with 8 bases between them. The CDR3 loop spans 15 amino acids. The CDR3 reads CAWSVSFATNEKLFF. The CDR3 DNA sequence: TGTGCCTGGAGTGTAAGTTTTGCAACTAATGAAAAACTGTTTTTT. Using reference TRBV30 and TRBJ1-4 for the parts outside the CDR3, the full variable domain is SQTIHQWPATLVQPVGSPLSLECTVEGTSNPNLYWYRQAAGRGLQLLFYSVGIGQISSEVPQNLSASRPQDRQFILSSKKLLLSDSGFYLCAWSVSFATNEKLFFGSGTQLSVL.

The chain employs TRBV27 and TRBJ2-5, with 8 bases aligning to TRBD1. Germline trimming cut 6 bases from V and 5 bases from J; bases unmatched to any gene: 5. Germline V gene lookup returns CDR1 MNHEY and CDR2 SMNVEV (reference sequence). The length of the CDR3 is 13 residues. This CDR3 is CASRGTGFETQYF. CDR3 in DNA: TGTGCCAGCAGAGGGACAGGTTTCGAGACCCAGTACTTC.

This chain uses TRBV5-1 with TRBJ2-5, with D perhaps TRBD1 (6 bases). Germline V gives CDR1 SGHRS, CDR2 YFSETQ. The length of the CDR3 is 14 residues. The ends were cut back, 0 bases at V and 3 bases at J, with 9 bases in the middle. The CDR3 protein is CASSLGTAKETQYF. CDR3 DNA: TGCGCCAGCAGCTTGGGGACAGCCAAAGAGACCCAGTACTTC.

The chain carries TRBV9 and TRBJ2-3, with D possibly TRBD2 on 5 matching bases. This CDR3 comprises 15 residues. Germline assignment: CDR1 SGDLS and CDR2 YYNGEE. Trimming removed 0 bases at V and 4 bases at J, with 12 bases between. This chain's CDR3 is CASSVEGARSDTQYF. In nucleotides, the CDR3 is TGTGCCAGCAGCGTAGAGGGAGCTCGCTCAGATACGCAGTATTTT. The full variable domain, its missing parts supplied by reference TRBV9 and TRBJ2-3, is DSGVTQTPKHLITATGQRVTLRCSPRSGDLSVYWYQQSLDQGLQFLIQYYNGEERAKGNILERFSAQQFPDLHSELNLSSLELGDSALYFCASSVEGARSDTQYFGPGTRLTVL.

This rearrangement joins TRBV5-1 to TRBJ1-1, with D tentatively TRBD1 (5 bases). V lost 4 bases and J lost 4, with 14 bases in between. Germline V CDR1 and CDR2: SGHRS, YFSETQ. The CDR3 extends over 14 amino acids. CDR3 loop: CASSPERGITEAFF. The DNA of the CDR3 is TGCGCCAGCAGCCCCGAAAGGGGAATCACTGAAGCTTTCTTT.

For the CDR3, the DNA is TGTGCCAGCAGCTCAGTTTACACTAGCGGGAGGGCGACAGATACGCAGTATTTT. Protein product: CASSSVYTSGRATDTQYF. The chain carries TRBV7-9 and TRBJ2-3; TRBD2 agrees at 13 bases. Germline CDR1 SEHNR, CDR2 FQNEAQ (reference sequence). The V and J ends lost 4 bases and 3 bases, in that order; junction bases with no gene match: 10. This CDR3 comprises 18 residues.

This chain uses TRBV7-9 with TRBJ1-5; the D is unclear. The V and J ends lost 4 bases and 6 bases respectively, with 13 bases between them. The CDR3 sequence is 14 residues long. The V gene's germline CDR1 is SEHNR and CDR2 FQNEAQ (reference sequence). Here the CDR3 DNA reads TGTGCCAGCAGCTCCGAATTCCTCGGTCAGCCCCAGCATTTT. Protein product: CASSSEFLGQPQHF. Full variable domain (rest looked up from reference TRBV7-9 and TRBJ1-5): DTGVSQNPRHKITKRGQNVTFRCDPISEHNRLYWYRQTLGQGPEFLTYFQNEAQLEKSRLLSDRFSAERPKGSFSTLEIQRTEQGDSAMYLCASSSEFLGQPQHFGDGTRLSIL.

This clone was observed once. The chain joins TRBV5-1 to TRBJ2-1; 7 nucleotides agree with TRBD1. J was trimmed by 9 bases and V by 4 bases; bases with no gene match: 10. Per germline, CDR1 SGHRS and CDR2 YFSETQ. The CDR3 contains 14 residues. The CDR3 loop is CASSEYGTDGEQFF. DNA for the CDR3: TGCGCCAGCAGCGAATACGGGACAGACGGTGAGCAGTTCTTC.

This chain connects TRBV28 to TRBJ1-5, with 7 bases fitting TRBD1. Germline CDR1 MDHEN, CDR2 SYDVKM. Unmatched junction bases numbered 7, after V lost 3 bases and J lost 5 bases. The CDR3 totals 15 residues. The DNA for the CDR3 is TGTGCCAGCAGTTTCGGCGGGCAGGGGGATCAGCCCCAGCATTTT. Protein: CASSFGGQGDQPQHF.

CDR3 loop: CASSSPGTGGLDSRGYTF. The DNA for the CDR3 is TGCGCCAGCAGCTCACCCGGGACAGGGGGCCTTGACTCTCGTGGCTACACCTTC. This rearrangement joins TRBV5-1 to TRBJ1-2, with 12 positions matching TRBD1. V lost 3 bases, J lost 7 bases, and 16 bases stayed unmatched. Per germline, CDR1 SGHRS and CDR2 YFSETQ. This CDR3 is built from 18 residues.